Listed here is a single T cell receptor (beta chain). Its antigen is not identified. This entry is derived from a study of T cell responses to AZD1222 COVID-19 vaccine. Overall study findings and caveats: All repertoire sampling was performed exclusively after the peak T cell response. An increase in Spike-specific TCR breadth and depth was observed after two AZD1222 doses. Only 5 or 6 AZD1222 recipients tested seropositive at baseline. Clonal diversity was possibly underestimated, and white British individuals and females predominated among donors.

The CDR3 is 14 amino acids. Germline assignment: CDR1 MNHEY and CDR2 SVGAGI. V lost 2 bases and J lost 4, with 11 bases in between. The table came from immunoSEQ multiplex PCR; TCRdb's copy has only in-frame clones and leaves some out. The sample includes about 120,000 clones, roughly nine tenths of them seen just once. Sequenced here: peripheral blood, sampled 28 days after the second AZD1222 dose. The source is an adult who received the AZD1222 COVID-19 vaccine. The J gene is TRBJ1-2, the V gene TRBV6-5; no definite D call. This CDR3 is CASSYTSQAYGYTF. DNA for the CDR3: TGTGCCAGCAGTTACACCTCCCAGGCCTATGGCTACACCTTC.